The present entry profiles one T cell receptor (beta chain) with its context. PCR was performed using 60 Vbeta and 13 Jbeta primers. Data came from immunoSEQ multiplex PCR; TCRdb stores just in-frame clones and leaves some out. The table shows under 200,000 clones, with about 70% occurring only once. This entry is derived from a study of cytomegalovirus exposure and HLA in healthy donors. Germline lookup yields CDR1 MDHEN and CDR2 SYDVKM. Trimming shortened V by 5 bases and J by 5 bases, and 10 bases separated the two germline ends. The CDR3 contains 12 residues. This TCR came from a woman between 40 and 50 years old in good health and CMV-seropositive. Sequencing input: PBMCs. The gene calls are TRBV28 and TRBJ2-7, with TRBD1 as a possible D gene (6 bases). The CDR3 loop reads CASSAHRDEQYF. For the CDR3, the DNA is TGTGCCAGCAGTGCGCACAGGGACGAGCAGTACTTC. Together with reference TRBV28 and TRBJ2-7, the CDR3 gives the full variable domain: DVKVTQSSRYLVKRTGEKVFLECVQDMDHENMFWYRQDPGLGLRLIYFSYDVKMKEKGDIPEGYSVSREKKERFSLILESASTNQTSMYLCASSAHRDEQYFGPGTRLTVT.